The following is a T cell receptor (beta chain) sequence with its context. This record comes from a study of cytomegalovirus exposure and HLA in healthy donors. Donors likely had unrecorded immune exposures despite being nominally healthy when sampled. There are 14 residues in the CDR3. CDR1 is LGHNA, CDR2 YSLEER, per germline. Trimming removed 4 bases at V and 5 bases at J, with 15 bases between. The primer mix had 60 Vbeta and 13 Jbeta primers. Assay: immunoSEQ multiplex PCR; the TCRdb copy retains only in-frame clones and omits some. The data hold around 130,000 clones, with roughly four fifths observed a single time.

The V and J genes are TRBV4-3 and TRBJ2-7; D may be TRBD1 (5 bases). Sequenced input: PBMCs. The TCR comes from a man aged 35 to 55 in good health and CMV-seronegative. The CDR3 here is CASSPTWIGDEQYF. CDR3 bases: TGCGCCAGCAGCCCCACCTGGATAGGGGACGAGCAGTACTTC.